These 4 T cell receptor beta chains originate from one sample sequenced in a study of metastatic and nonmetastatic thyroid tumors. TCRdb reassembled clones from the PCR reads with MiXCR. There are tens of thousands of clones in the sample; roughly 27% occur only once, and 9.6% lies in the top ten. Nobody among the patients had been given any treatment before thyroid surgery. Sequencing used blood. The receptor source for this set is a female donor with papillary thyroid cancer or a benign thyroid nodule (not recorded which). Some clones in this sample may be carry-over from other donors' samples.

This clone was counted ten times or more. The genes are TRBV2 and TRBJ2-3, with D possibly being TRBD2 (6 bases). The CDR3 runs 14 residues. Germline V lookup: CDR1 SNHLY, CDR2 FYNNEI. The V end was cut by 6 bases, the J end by 0 bases, with 10 bases between. CDR3 DNA sequence: TGTGCCAGCAGGGCGGGAACCAGCACAGATACGCAGTATTTT. Translated: CASRAGTSTDTQYF.

This clone appeared many times. The chain recombines TRBV3-1 with TRBJ2-1; D perhaps matches TRBD2 (6 bases). This CDR3 has 17 amino acids. Germline V gene data show CDR1 as LGHDT and CDR2 as YNNKEL (reference sequence). V lost 6 bases to trimming and J lost 6 bases, with 24 bases between them. DNA of the CDR3: TGTGCCAGCAGTATGGGTGGGTCGGAGACGGGGGTCAATGAGCAGTTCTTC. The encoded protein is CASSMGGSETGVNEQFF.

The chain links TRBV3-1 to TRBJ2-2; D possibly corresponds to TRBD1 (7 bases). This CDR3 is built from 13 residues. The germline V gene has CDR1 LGHDT and CDR2 YNNKEL (reference sequence). With 4 bases removed from V and 6 bases from J, the gap between germline ends came to 9 bases. The CDR3 nucleotides are TGTGCCAGCAGCCCAGGGGGGCCCGGGGAGCTGTTTTTT. Translated: CASSPGGPGELFF.

The V and J genes are TRBV12-3 or TRBV12-4 and TRBJ2-5; D is perhaps TRBD2 (7 bases). The V gene lost 8 bases and the J gene lost 4 bases, with 11 bases spanning the gap. This CDR3 is built from 12 residues. The CDR3 coding sequence is TGTGCCAGCCGGGGAGGGGGAGAGACCCAGTACTTC. As protein: CASRGGGETQYF.